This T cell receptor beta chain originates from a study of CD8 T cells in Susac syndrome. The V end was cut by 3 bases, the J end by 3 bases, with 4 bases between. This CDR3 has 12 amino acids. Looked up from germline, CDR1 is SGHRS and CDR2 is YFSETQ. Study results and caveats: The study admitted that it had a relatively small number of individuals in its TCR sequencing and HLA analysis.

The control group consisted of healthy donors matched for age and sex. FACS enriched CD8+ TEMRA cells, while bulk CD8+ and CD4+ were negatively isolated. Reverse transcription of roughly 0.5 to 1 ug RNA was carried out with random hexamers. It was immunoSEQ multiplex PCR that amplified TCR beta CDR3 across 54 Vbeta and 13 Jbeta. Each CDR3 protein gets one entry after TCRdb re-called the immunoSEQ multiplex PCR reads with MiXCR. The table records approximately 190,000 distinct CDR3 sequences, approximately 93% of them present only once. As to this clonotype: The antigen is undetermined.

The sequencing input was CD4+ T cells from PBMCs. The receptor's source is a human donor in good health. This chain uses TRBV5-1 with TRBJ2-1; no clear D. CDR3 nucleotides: TGCGCCAGCAGCTCCGACTACAATGAGCAGTTCTTC. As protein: CASSSDYNEQFF.